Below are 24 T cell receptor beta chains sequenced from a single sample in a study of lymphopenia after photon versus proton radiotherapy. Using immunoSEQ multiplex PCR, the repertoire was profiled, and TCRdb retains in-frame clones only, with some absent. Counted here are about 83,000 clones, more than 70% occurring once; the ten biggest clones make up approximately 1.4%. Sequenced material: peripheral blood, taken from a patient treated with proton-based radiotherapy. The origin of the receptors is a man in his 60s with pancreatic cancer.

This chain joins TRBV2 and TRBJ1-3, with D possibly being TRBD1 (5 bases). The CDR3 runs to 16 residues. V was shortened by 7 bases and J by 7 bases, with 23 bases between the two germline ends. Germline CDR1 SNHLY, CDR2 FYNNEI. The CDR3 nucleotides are TGTGCCAGCAAACCGGGACGGAGGTTGTCTGCCAACACCATATATTTT. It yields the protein CASKPGRRLSANTIYF.

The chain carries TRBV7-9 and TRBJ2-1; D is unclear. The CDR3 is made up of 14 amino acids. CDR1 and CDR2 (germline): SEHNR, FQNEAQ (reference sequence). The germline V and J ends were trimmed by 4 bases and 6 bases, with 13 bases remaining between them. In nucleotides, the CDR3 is TGTGCCAGCAGCTCATATGATACGACCAATGAGCAGTTCTTC. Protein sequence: CASSSYDTTNEQFF.

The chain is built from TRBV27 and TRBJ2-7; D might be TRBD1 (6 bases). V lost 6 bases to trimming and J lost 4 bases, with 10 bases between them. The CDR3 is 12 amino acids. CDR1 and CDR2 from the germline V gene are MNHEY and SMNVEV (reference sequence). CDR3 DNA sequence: TGTGCCAGCAGCGGACAGCCTTACGAGCAGTACTTC. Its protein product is CASSGQPYEQYF.

The CDR3 region is CASSEARSGGYEQYF. The CDR3, as DNA: TGTGCCAGCAGTGAAGCTCGGAGCGGGGGGTACGAGCAGTACTTC. V and J are TRBV6-1 and TRBJ2-7, with 9 positions matching TRBD2. This CDR3 has 15 amino acids. Germline CDR1 reads MNHNS; CDR2 reads SASEGT. The J segment lost 4 bases and the V segment lost 0 bases, leaving 4 bases of the junction unmatched.

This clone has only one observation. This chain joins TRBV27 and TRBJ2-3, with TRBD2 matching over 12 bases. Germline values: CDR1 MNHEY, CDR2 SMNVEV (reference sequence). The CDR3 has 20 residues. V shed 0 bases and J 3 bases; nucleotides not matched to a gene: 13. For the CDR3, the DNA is TGTGCCAGCAGTTTATCGAACCTACCGGGACTAGCGGGTACTACAGATACGCAGTATTTT. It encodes CASSLSNLPGLAGTTDTQYF.

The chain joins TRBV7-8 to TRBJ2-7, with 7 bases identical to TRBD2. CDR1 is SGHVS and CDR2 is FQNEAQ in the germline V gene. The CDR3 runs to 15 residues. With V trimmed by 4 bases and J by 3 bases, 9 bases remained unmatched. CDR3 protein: CASSWRGFGGYEQYF. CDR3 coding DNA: TGTGCCAGCAGCTGGCGGGGGTTCGGGGGCTACGAGCAGTACTTC.

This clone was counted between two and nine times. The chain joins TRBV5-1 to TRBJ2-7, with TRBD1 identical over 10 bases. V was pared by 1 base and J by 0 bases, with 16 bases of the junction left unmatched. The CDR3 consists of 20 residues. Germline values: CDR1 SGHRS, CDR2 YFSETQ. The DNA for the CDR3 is TGCGCCAGCAGCTTGTCGCGACAGGGGGCTCTTAGCGGGCCCTCCTACGAGCAGTACTTC. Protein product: CASSLSRQGALSGPSYEQYF.

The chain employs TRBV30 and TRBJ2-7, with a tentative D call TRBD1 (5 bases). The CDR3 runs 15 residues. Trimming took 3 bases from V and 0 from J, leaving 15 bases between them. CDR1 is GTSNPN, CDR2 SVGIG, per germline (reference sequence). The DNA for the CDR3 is TGTGCCTGGAGGATCACAGGACCGAGCTCCTACGAGCAGTACTTC. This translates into CAWRITGPSSYEQYF.

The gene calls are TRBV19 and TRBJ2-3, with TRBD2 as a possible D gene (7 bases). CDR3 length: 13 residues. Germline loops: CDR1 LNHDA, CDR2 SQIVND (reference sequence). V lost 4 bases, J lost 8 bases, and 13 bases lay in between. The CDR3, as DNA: TGTGCCAGTAGTACGGGGGGCGGAGGTACGCAGTATTTT. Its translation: CASSTGGGGTQYF. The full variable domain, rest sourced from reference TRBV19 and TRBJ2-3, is DGGITQSPKYLFRKEGQNVTLSCEQNLNHDAMYWYRQDPGQGLRLIYYSQIVNDFQKGDIAEGYSVSREKKESFPLTVTSAQKNPTAFYLCASSTGGGGTQYFGPGTRLTVL.

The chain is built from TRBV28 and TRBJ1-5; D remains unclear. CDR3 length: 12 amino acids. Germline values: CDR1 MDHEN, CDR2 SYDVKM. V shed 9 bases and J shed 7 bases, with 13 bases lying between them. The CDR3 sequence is CASTLQEQPQHF. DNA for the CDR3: TGTGCCAGTACTCTTCAGGAGCAGCCCCAGCATTTT.

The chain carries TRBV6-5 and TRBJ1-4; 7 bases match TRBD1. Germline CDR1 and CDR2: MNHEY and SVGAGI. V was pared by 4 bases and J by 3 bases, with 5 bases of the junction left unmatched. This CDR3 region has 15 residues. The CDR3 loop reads CASSSTTGANEKLFF. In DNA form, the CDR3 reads TGTGCCAGCAGTTCCACAACAGGGGCTAATGAAAAACTGTTTTTT.

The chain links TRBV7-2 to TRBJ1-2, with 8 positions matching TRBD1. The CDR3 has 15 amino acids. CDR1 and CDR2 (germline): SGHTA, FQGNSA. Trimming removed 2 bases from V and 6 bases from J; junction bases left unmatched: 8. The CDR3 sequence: CASSLNAGGPDGYTF. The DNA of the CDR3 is TGTGCCAGCAGCTTAAATGCAGGGGGCCCGGATGGCTACACCTTC.

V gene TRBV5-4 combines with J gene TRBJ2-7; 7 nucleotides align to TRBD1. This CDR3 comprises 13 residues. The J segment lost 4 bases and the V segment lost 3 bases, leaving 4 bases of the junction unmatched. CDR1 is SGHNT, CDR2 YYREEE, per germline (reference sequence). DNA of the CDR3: TGTGCCAGCAGCTCCGACAGGGTTTACGAGCAGTACTTC. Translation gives CASSSDRVYEQYF.

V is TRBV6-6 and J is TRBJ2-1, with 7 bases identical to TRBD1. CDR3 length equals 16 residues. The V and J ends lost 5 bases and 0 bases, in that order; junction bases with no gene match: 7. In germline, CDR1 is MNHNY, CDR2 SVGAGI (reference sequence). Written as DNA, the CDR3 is TGTGCCAGCAGTCCTTTAAGGGGGCCCTCCTACAATGAGCAGTTCTTC. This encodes CASSPLRGPSYNEQFF.

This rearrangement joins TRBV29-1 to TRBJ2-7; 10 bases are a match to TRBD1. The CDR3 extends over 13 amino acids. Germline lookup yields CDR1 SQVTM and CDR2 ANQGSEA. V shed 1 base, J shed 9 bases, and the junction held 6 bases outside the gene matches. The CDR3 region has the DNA TGCAGCGTTGAAGGCCCGGGACAGGGGATGCAGTACTTC. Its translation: CSVEGPGQGMQYF.

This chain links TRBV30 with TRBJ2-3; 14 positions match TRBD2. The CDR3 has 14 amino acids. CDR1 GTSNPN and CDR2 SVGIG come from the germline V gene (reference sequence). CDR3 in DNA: TGTAGTTTGGGACTAGCGGGAGCCGTAGATACGCAGTATTTT. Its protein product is CSLGLAGAVDTQYF.

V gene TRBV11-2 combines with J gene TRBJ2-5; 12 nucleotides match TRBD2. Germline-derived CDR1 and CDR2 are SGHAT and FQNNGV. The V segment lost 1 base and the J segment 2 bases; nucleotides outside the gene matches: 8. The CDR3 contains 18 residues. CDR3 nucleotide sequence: TGTGCCAGCAGCTTAGGAGGACTAGCGGGACGTAGACAAGAGACCCAGTACTTC. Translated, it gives CASSLGGLAGRRQETQYF.

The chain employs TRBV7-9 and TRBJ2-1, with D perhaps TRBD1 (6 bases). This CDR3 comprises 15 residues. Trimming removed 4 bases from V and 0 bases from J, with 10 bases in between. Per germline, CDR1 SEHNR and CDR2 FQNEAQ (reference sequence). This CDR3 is CASSYGQSSYNEQFF. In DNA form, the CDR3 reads TGTGCCAGCAGCTATGGACAGAGCTCCTACAATGAGCAGTTCTTC.

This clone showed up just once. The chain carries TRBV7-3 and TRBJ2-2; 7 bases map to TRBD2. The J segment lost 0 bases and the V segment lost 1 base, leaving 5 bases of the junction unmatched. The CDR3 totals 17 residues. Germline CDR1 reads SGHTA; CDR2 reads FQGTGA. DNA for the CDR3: TGTGCCAGCAGCTTAAATCCCCTAGCGGCGAACACCGGGGAGCTGTTTTTT. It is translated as CASSLNPLAANTGELFF.

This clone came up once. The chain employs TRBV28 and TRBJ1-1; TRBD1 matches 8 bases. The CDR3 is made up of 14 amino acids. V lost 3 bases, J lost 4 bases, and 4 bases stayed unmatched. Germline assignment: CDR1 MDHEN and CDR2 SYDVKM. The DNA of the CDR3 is TGTGCCAGCAGTTTTACAGGGGGAAGCACTGAAGCTTTCTTT. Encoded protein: CASSFTGGSTEAFF.

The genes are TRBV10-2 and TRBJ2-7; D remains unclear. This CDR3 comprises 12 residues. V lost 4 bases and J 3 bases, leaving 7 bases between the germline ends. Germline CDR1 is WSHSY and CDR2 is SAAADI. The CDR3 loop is CASSVNHYEQYF. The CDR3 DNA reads TGCGCCAGCAGTGTCAACCACTACGAGCAGTACTTC.

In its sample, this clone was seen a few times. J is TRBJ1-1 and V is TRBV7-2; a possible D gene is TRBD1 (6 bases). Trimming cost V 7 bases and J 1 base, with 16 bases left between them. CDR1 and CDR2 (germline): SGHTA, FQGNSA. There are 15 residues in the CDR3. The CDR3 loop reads CASKRGGIPNTEAFF. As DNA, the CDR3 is TGTGCCAGCAAGCGAGGGGGGATCCCGAACACTGAAGCTTTCTTT.

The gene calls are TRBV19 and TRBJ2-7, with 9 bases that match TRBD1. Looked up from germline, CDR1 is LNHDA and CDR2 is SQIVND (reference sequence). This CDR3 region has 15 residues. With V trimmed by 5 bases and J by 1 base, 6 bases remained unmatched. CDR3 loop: CASSPLTGGSYEQYF. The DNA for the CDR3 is TGTGCCAGTAGTCCCTTGACAGGGGGTTCCTACGAGCAGTACTTC.

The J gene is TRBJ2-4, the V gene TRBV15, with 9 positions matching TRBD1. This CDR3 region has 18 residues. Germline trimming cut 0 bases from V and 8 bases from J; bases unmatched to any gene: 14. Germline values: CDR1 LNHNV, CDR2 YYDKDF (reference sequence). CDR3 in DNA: TGTGCCACCAGCAGAGAAGAACAGGGGGCGTATGGGGATGACATTCAGTACTTC. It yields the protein CATSREEQGAYGDDIQYF.